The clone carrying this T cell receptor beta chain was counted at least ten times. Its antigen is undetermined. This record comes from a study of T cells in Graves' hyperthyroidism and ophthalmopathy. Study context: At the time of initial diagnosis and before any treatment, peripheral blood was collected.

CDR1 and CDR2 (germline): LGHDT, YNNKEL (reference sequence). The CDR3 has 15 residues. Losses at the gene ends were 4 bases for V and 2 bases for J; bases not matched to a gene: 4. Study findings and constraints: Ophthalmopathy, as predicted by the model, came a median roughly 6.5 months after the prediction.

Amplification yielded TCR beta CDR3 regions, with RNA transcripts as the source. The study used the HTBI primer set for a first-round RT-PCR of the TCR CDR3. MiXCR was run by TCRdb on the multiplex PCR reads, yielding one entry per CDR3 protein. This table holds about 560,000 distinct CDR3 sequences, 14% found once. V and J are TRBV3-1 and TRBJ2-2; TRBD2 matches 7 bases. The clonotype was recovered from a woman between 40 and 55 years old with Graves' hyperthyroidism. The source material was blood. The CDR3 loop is CASSPTGGNTGELFF. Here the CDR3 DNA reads TGTGCCAGCAGCCCTACGGGGGGAAACACCGGGGAGCTGTTTTTT.